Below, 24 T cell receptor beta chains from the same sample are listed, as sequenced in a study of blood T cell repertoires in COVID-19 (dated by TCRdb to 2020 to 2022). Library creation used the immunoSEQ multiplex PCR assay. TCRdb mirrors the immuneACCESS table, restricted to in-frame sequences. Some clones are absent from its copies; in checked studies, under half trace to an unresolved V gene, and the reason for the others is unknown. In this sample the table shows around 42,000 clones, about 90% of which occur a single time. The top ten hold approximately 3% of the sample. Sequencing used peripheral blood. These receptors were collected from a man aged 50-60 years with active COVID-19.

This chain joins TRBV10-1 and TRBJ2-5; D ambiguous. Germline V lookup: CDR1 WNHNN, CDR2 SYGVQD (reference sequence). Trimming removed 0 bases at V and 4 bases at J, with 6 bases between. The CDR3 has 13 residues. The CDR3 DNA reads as TGCGCCAGCAGTGAGTCGCCGGGAGAGACCCAGTACTTC. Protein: CASSESPGETQYF.

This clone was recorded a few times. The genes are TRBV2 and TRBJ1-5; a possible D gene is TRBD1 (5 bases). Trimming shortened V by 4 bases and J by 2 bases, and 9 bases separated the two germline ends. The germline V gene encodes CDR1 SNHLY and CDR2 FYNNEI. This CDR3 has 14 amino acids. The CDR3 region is CASSVAGGNQPQHF. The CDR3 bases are TGTGCCAGCAGTGTGGCGGGGGGCAATCAGCCCCAGCATTTT.

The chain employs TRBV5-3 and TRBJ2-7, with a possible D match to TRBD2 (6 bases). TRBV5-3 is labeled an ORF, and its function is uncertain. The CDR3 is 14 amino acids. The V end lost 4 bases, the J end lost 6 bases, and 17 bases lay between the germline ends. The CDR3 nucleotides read TGTGCCAGAAGCCGCGGGACTGCCCCCTCCGAGCAGTACTTC. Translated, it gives CARSRGTAPSEQYF.

CDR3 amino acids: CASSLLGVSGNTIYF. In DNA form, the CDR3 reads TGCGCCAGCAGCTTGCTGGGCGTCTCTGGAAACACCATATATTTT. The gene calls are TRBV5-1 and TRBJ1-3, with D unresolved. Germline V CDR1 and CDR2: SGHRS, YFSETQ. Trimming removed 1 base at V and 0 bases at J, with 8 bases between. The CDR3 covers 15 residues.

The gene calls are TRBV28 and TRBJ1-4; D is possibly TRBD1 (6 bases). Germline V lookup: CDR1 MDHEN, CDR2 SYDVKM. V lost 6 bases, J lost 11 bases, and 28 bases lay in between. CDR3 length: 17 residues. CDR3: CASSFHVSQGGSVKLFF. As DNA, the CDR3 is TGTGCCAGCAGCTTCCATGTATCACAGGGAGGGTCCGTGAAACTGTTTTTT.

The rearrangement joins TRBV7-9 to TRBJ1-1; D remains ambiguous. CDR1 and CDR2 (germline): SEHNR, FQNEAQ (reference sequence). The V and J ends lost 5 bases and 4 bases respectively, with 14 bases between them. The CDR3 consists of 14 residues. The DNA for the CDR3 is TGTGCCAGCAGCGGGAGTGTGGGTGGCACTGAAGCTTTCTTT. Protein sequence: CASSGSVGGTEAFF.

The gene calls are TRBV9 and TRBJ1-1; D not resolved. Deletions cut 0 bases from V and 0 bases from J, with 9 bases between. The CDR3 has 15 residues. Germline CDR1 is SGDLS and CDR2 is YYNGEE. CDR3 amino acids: CASSVDGGMNTEAFF. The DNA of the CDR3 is TGTGCCAGCAGCGTAGATGGAGGGATGAACACTGAAGCTTTCTTT.

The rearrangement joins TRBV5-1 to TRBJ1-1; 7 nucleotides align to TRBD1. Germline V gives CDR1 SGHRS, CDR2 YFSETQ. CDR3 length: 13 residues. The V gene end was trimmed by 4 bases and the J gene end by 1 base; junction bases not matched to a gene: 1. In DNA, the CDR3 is TGCGCCAGCAGCGAGGGGGCGAACACTGAAGCTTTCTTT. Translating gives CASSEGANTEAFF.

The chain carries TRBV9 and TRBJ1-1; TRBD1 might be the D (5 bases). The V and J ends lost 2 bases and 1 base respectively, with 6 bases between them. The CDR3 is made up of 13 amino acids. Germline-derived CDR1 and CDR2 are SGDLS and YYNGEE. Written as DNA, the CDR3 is TGTGCCAGCAGCGTCGACAGGAACACTGAAGCTTTCTTT. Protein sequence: CASSVDRNTEAFF.

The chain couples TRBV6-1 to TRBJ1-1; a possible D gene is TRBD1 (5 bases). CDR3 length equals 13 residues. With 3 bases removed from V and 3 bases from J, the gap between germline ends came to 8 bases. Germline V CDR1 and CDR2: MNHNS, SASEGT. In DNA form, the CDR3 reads TGTGCCAGCAGTGAGGGACTGCACACTGAAGCTTTCTTT. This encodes CASSEGLHTEAFF.

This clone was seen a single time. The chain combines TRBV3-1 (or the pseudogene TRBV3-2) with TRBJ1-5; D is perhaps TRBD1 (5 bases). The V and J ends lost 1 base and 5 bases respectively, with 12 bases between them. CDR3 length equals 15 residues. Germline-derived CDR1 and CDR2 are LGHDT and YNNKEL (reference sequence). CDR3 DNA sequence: TGTGCCAGCAGCCAAGGGACCCCGGGGGATCAGCCCCAGCATTTT. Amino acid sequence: CASSQGTPGDQPQHF.

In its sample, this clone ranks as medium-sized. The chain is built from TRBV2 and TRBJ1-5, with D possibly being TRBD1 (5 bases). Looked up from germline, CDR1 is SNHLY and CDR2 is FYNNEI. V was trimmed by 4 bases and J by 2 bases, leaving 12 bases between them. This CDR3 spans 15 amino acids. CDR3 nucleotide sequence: TGTGCCAGCAGTGGCGGGGGGGGTCGCAATCAGCCCCAGCATTTT. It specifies CASSGGGGRNQPQHF. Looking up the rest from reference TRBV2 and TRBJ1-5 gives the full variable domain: EPEVTQTPSHQVTQMGQEVILRCVPISNHLYFYWYRQILGQKVEFLVSFYNNEISEKSEIFDDQFSVERPDGSNFTLKIRSTKLEDSAMYFCASSGGGGRNQPQHFGDGTRLSIL.

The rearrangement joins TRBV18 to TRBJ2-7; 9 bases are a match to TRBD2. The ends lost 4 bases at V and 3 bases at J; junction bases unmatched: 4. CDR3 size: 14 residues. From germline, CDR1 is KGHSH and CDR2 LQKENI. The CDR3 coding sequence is TGTGCCAGCTCACGGGCGGGAGGGGACTACGAGCAGTACTTC. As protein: CASSRAGGDYEQYF.

The CDR3 protein is CASSSSWMGGVDEQFF. The CDR3, as DNA: TGCGCCAGCAGCTCCTCATGGATGGGAGGGGTGGATGAGCAGTTCTTC. The V gene is TRBV4-3, the J gene TRBJ2-1, with 7 nucleotides matching TRBD2. Germline V gene sequence: CDR1 LGHNA, CDR2 YSLEER. The CDR3 has 16 amino acids. Germline trimming cut 5 bases from V and 8 bases from J; bases unmatched to any gene: 15.

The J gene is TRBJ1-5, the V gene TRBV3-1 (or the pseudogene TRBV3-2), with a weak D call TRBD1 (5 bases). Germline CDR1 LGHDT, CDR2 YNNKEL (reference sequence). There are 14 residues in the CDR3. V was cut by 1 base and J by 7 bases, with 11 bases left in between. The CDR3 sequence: CASSQGQGSQPQHF. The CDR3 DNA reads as TGTGCCAGCAGCCAAGGGCAGGGTAGCCAGCCCCAGCATTTT.

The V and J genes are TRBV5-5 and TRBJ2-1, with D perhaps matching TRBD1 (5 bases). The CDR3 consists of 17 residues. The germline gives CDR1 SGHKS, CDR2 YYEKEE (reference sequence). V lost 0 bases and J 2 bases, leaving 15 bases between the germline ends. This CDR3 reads CASSLARAGAAYNEQFF. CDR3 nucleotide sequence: TGTGCCAGCAGCTTGGCCCGGGCTGGGGCGGCCTACAATGAGCAGTTCTTC.

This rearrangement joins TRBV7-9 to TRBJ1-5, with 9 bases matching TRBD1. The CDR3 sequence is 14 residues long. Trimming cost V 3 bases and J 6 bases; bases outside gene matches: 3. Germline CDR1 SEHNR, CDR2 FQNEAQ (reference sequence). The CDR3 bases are TGTGCCAGCAGCTTGGGACAGGGAAGTCAGCCCCAGCATTTT. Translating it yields CASSLGQGSQPQHF.

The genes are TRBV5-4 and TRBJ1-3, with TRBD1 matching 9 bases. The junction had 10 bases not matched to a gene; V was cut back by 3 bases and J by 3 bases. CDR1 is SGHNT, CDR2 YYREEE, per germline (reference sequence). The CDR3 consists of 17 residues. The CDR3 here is CASSSPGQGPSGNTIYF. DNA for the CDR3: TGTGCCAGCAGCTCCCCGGGACAGGGACCCAGTGGAAACACCATATATTTT.

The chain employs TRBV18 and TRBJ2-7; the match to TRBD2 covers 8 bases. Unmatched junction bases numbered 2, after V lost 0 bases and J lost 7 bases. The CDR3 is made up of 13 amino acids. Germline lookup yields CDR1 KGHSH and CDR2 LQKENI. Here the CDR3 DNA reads TGTGCCAGCTCACCACCTACTAGCGGAGAGCAGTACTTC. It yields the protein CASSPPTSGEQYF.

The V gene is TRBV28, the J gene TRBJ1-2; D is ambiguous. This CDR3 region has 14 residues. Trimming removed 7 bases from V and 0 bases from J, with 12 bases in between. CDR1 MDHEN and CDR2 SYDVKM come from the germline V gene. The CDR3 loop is CASTTRLANYGYTF. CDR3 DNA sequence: TGTGCCAGCACTACCCGTTTAGCTAACTATGGCTACACCTTC.

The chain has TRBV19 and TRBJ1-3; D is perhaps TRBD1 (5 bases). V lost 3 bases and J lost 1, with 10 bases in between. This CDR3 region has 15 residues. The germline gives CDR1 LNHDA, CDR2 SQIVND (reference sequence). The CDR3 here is CASSIGGRSGNTIYF. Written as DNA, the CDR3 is TGTGCCAGTAGTATCGGGGGAAGGTCTGGAAACACCATATATTTT.

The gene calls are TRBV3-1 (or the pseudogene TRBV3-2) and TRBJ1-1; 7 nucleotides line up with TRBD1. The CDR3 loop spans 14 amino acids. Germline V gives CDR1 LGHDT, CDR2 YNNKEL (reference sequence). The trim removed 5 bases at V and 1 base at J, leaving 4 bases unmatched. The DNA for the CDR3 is TGTGCCAGCAGCTTAGGGGGCAAGAACACTGAAGCTTTCTTT. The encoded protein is CASSLGGKNTEAFF.

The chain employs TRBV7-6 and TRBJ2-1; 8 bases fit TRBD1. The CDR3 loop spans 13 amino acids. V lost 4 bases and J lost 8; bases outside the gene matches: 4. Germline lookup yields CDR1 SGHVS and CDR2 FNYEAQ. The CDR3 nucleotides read TGTGCCAGCAGCTCAGGACAGGGTTATGAGCAGTTCTTC. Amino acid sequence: CASSSGQGYEQFF.

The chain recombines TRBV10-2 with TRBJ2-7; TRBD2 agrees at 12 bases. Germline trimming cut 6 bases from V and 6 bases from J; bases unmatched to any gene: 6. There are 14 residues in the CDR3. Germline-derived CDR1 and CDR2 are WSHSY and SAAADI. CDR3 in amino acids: CASRDRLAGAEQYF. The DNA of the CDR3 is TGCGCCAGCAGGGACCGACTAGCGGGGGCCGAGCAGTACTTC.